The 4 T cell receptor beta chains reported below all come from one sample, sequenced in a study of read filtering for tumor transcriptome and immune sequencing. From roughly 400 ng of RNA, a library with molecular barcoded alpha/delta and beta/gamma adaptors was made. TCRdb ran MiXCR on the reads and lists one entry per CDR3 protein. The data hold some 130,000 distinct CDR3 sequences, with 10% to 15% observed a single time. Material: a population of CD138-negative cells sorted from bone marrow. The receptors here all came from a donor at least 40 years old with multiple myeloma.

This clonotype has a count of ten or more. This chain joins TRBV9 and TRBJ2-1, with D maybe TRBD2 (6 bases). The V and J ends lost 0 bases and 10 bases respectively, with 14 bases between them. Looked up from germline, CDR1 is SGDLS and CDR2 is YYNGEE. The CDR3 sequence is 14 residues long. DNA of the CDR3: TGTGCCAGCAGCGTAGGGGCGGGGCAAGGGGAGCAGTTCTTC. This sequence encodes CASSVGAGQGEQFF.

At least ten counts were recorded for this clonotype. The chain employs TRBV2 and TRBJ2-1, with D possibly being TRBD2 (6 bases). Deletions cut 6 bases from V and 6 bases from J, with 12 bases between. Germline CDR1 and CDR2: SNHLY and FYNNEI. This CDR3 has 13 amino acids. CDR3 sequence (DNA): TGTGCCAGCAGACCTACTAGCTTCAATGAGCAGTTCTTC. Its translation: CASRPTSFNEQFF.

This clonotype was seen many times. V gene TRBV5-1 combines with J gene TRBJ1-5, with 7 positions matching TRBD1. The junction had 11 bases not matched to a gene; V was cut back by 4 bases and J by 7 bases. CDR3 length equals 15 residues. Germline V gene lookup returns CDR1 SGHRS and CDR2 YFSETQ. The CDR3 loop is CASSPTGTAGQPQHF. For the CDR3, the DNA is TGCGCCAGCAGCCCGACCGGGACAGCAGGACAGCCCCAGCATTTT.

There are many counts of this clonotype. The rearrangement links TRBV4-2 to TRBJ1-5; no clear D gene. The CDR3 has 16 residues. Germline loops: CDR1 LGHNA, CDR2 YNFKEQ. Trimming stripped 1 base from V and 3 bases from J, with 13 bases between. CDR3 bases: TGTGCCAGCAGCCAAGTGGGAGGGCTAGACAATCAGCCCCAGCATTTT. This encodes CASSQVGGLDNQPQHF.